Presented here are 17 T cell receptor beta chains from one specimen sequenced in a study of CD8+CD57+ T cells in acquired aplastic anemia. Genomic DNA provided the template from which TCR beta VDJ and CDR3 profiles were obtained. Each CDR3 protein is one row after TCRdb ran MiXCR on the reads. The data show under 150,000 distinct CDR3 sequences, around 41% seen once. The sequenced sample was sorted CD4+, CD8+, or CD8+CD57+ T cells (not recorded which) from PBMCs. These receptors all come from a human donor in good health, serving as a control.

This clonotype came up a few times. V gene TRBV11-1 combines with J gene TRBJ2-3, with 8 bases identical to TRBD1. The CDR3 sequence is 15 residues long. V was pared by 4 bases and J by 6 bases, with 9 bases of the junction left unmatched. The V gene's germline CDR1 is SGHAT and CDR2 FQDESV (reference sequence). In DNA form, the CDR3 reads TGTGCCAGCAGCTCAACCAGGGGGCAGAGCGATACGCAGTATTTT. It codes for CASSSTRGQSDTQYF.

The V call is TRBV30, the J call TRBJ1-2; the D gene is possibly TRBD1 (5 bases). The CDR3 has 11 amino acids. The ends were cut back, 1 base at V and 7 bases at J, with 7 bases in the middle. Germline values: CDR1 GTSNPN, CDR2 SVGIG (reference sequence). The CDR3 here is CAWSGGSGYTF. The CDR3, as DNA: TGTGCCTGGAGTGGGGGGTCTGGCTACACCTTC.

This clonotype has only a few counts. This chain links TRBV6-1 with TRBJ1-2, with TRBD1 matching over 7 bases. Germline V gene sequence: CDR1 MNHNS, CDR2 SASEGT. V shed 8 bases, J shed 13 bases, and the junction held 22 bases outside the gene matches. The length of the CDR3 is 15 residues. This CDR3 is CASSLGGGQDLRCTF. CDR3 in DNA: TGTGCCAGCTCTCTGGGGGGAGGACAGGATTTACGCTGCACCTTC.

V and J are TRBV7-9 and TRBJ2-2; D remains ambiguous. Trimming removed 5 bases from V and 6 bases from J, with 7 bases in between. Germline assignment: CDR1 SEHNR and CDR2 FQNEAQ (reference sequence). CDR3 length: 12 amino acids. Here the CDR3 reads CASSLRPGELFF. The CDR3, as DNA: TGTGCCAGCAGCCTCCGACCCGGGGAGCTGTTTTTT. Based on the CDR3 plus reference TRBV7-9 and TRBJ2-2, the full variable domain is DTGVSQNPRHKITKRGQNVTFRCDPISEHNRLYWYRQTLGQGPEFLTYFQNEAQLEKSRLLSDRFSAERPKGSFSTLEIQRTEQGDSAMYLCASSLRPGELFFGEGSRLTVL.

The genes are TRBV25-1 and TRBJ1-3; TRBD1 might be the D (6 bases). Germline lookup yields CDR1 MGHDK and CDR2 SYGVNS. Trimming took 2 bases from V and 5 from J, leaving 19 bases between them. The CDR3 spans 17 residues. The DNA for the CDR3 is TGTGCCAGCAGTGAAGTAGAGACATCAGGGGACCGAAACACCATATATTTT. Its translation: CASSEVETSGDRNTIYF.

The chain recombines TRBV10-3 with TRBJ1-2; D gene uncertain. V lost 0 bases to trimming and J lost 8 bases, with 13 bases between them. Germline V gene lookup returns CDR1 ENHRY and CDR2 SYGVKD. This CDR3 contains 14 residues. The CDR3 reads CAISESGRGGGYTF. The DNA for the CDR3 is TGTGCCATCAGTGAGTCCGGCAGAGGAGGCGGCTACACCTTC.

This clonotype occurred many times. This CDR3 is CASSQEPRANTEAFF. The CDR3 nucleotides are TGCGCCAGCAGCCAAGAGCCCAGGGCGAACACTGAAGCTTTCTTT. The gene calls are TRBV4-1 and TRBJ1-1; tentatively, D is TRBD1 (5 bases). Between the trimmed V and J ends, which lost 0 bases and 1 base, there was a span of 9 bases. The CDR3 runs 15 residues. CDR1 is MGHRA and CDR2 is YSYEKL in the germline V gene.

About this clonotype: A junction end diverges from the germline sequence, so it may reflect a read error. V gene TRBV6-1 combines with J gene TRBJ1-6, with 7 bases matching TRBD1. This CDR3 contains 15 residues. The V gene's germline CDR1 is MNHNS and CDR2 SASEGT. The CDR3 region is CTSSPQGGAHSPLHF. The CDR3 nucleotides are TGTACCAGCAGCCCCCAGGGGGGGGCTCATTCACCCCTCCACTTT.

Ten or more counts support this clonotype. The J gene is TRBJ2-3, the V gene TRBV9; D may be TRBD2 (6 bases). V lost 3 bases and J lost 4, with 9 bases in between. CDR1 is SGDLS, CDR2 YYNGEE, per germline. The CDR3 spans 13 residues. DNA of the CDR3: TGTGCCAGCAGCGCTACTAGCCCAGATACGCAGTATTTT. It yields the protein CASSATSPDTQYF.

This clonotype was recorded at least ten times. The V and J genes are TRBV5-1 and TRBJ2-6; no clear D gene. This CDR3 has 15 residues. V was clipped by 0 bases and J by 1 base, with 5 bases between them. Germline lookup yields CDR1 SGHRS and CDR2 YFSETQ. In nucleotides, the CDR3 is TGCGCCAGCAGCTTGGCGGAGTCTGGGGCCAACGTCCTGACTTTC. This gives the protein CASSLAESGANVLTF.

In its sample, this clonotype was seen many times. The rearrangement uses TRBV9 and TRBJ2-7; possible D gene TRBD2, 7 bases. V dropped 0 bases and J dropped 6 bases, with 10 bases sitting between them. The CDR3 spans 13 residues. Germline CDR1 SGDLS, CDR2 YYNGEE. DNA for the CDR3: TGTGCCAGCAGCGTAGAGGGGGGGCGCGAGCAGTACTTC. This encodes CASSVEGGREQYF. The variable domain in full, completed from reference TRBV9 and TRBJ2-7, reads DSGVTQTPKHLITATGQRVTLRCSPRSGDLSVYWYQQSLDQGLQFLIQYYNGEERAKGNILERFSAQQFPDLHSELNLSSLELGDSALYFCASSVEGGREQYFGPGTRLTVT.

The chain combines TRBV10-2 with TRBJ1-1; no definite D call. The V end lost 7 bases, the J end lost 5 bases, and 8 bases lay between the germline ends. CDR3 length: 11 amino acids. The germline gives CDR1 WSHSY, CDR2 SAAADI. CDR3: CASTDQTEAFF. DNA for the CDR3: TGCGCCAGCACGGATCAGACTGAAGCTTTCTTT.

This clonotype was observed many times. The chain employs TRBV29-1 and TRBJ2-7; 9 bases are shared with TRBD1. The ends lost 6 bases at V and 9 bases at J; junction bases unmatched: 12. The germline CDR1 and CDR2 sequences are SQVTM and ANQGSEA. This CDR3 is built from 13 residues. The CDR3 protein is CSVGPGQGVGQYF. CDR3 in DNA: TGCAGCGTGGGCCCGGGACAGGGCGTCGGGCAGTACTTC.

This clonotype was recorded many times. The chain is built from TRBV19 and TRBJ2-7, with 7 bases lining up with TRBD2. Trimming cost V 6 bases and J 4 bases; bases outside gene matches: 6. Germline-derived CDR1 and CDR2 are LNHDA and SQIVND (reference sequence). This CDR3 region has 13 residues. CDR3 sequence: CASSEIGGYEQYF. As DNA, the CDR3 is TGTGCCAGTAGCGAGATCGGGGGGTACGAGCAGTACTTC.

This clonotype was counted at least ten times. This sequence joins TRBV20-1 and TRBJ2-3; 9 bases align to TRBD2. The CDR3 is 19 amino acids. J lost 0 bases, V lost 4 bases, and 17 bases had no gene match. Germline lookup yields CDR1 DFQATT and CDR2 SNEGSKA (reference sequence). CDR3 bases: TGCAGTGCTACGTTCAGGACTAGCGCGGATTTTATTAGCACAGATACGCAGTATTTT. As protein: CSATFRTSADFISTDTQYF.

In regard to this clonotype: The junction differs from germline at one of its ends, possibly a read error. The J gene is TRBJ1-1, the V gene TRBV24-1, with TRBD1 matching over 9 bases. The CDR3 extends over 13 amino acids. Germline lookup yields CDR1 KGHDR and CDR2 SFDVKD. The chain's CDR3 is CASRDRAYTAAFF. In DNA form, the CDR3 reads TGTGCCAGCAGGGACAGGGCTTACACTGCAGCTTTCTTT.

The chain uses TRBV10-3 and TRBJ2-3; 9 positions match TRBD1. Germline V gene sequence: CDR1 ENHRY, CDR2 SYGVKD. The CDR3 totals 15 residues. V lost 2 bases to trimming and J lost 5 bases; unmatched junction nucleotides: 5. This chain's CDR3 is CAISEGRGQGDTQYF. Written as DNA, the CDR3 is TGTGCCATCAGTGAGGGCCGGGGACAGGGAGATACGCAGTATTTT.